A single sample is the source of the 20 T cell receptor beta chains below, sequenced in a study of blood T cell repertoires in COVID-19 (TCRdb year 2020). Libraries were prepared through the immunoSEQ multiplex PCR assay. Sourced from immuneACCESS, this table was stored by TCRdb with only in-frame sequences that have V and J called. A share of the clones is absent; for the studies checked, an unresolved V gene accounts for under half, and the remainder has no known explanation. The sample data list more than 200,000 clones, and 80% to 95% of these were observed just once. The ten largest clones represent about 1.9% of the sample. Sequenced sample: PBMCs or T cells enriched from blood (not recorded which). These TCRs come from a woman in her late teens or twenties who had recovered from COVID-19.

The V gene is TRBV4-1, the J gene TRBJ2-3; 13 bases agree with TRBD2. Germline lookup yields CDR1 MGHRA and CDR2 YSYEKL. V dropped 3 bases and J dropped 4; count of bases not matched to a gene: 7. This CDR3 region has 17 residues. The CDR3 loop is CASSHRLAGGAPDTQYF. CDR3 sequence (DNA): TGCGCCAGCAGCCACCGACTAGCGGGAGGTGCGCCAGATACGCAGTATTTT.

The genes are TRBV29-1 and TRBJ1-3; perhaps TRBD1 as D (6 bases). The ends were cut back, 4 bases at V and 0 bases at J, with 16 bases in the middle. Germline CDR1 SQVTM, CDR2 ANQGSEA. This CDR3 region has 16 residues. The CDR3 DNA reads TGCAGCGTTGTATCGCGACAGGCTAGCTCTGGAAACACCATATATTTT. Translation gives CSVVSRQASSGNTIYF.

The chain joins TRBV5-5 to TRBJ1-2, with unresolved D. The ends were cut back, 1 base at V and 0 bases at J, with 7 bases in the middle. This CDR3 comprises 14 residues. Germline-derived CDR1 and CDR2 are SGHKS and YYEKEE (reference sequence). The CDR3 nucleotides read TGTGCCAGCAGCTTGACGCTAGCTAACTATGGCTACACCTTC. Translating gives CASSLTLANYGYTF. Combining the CDR3 with reference TRBV5-5 and TRBJ1-2 gives the whole variable domain DAGVTQSPTHLIKTRGQQVTLRCSPISGHKSVSWYQQVLGQGPQFIFQYYEKEERGRGNFPDRFSARQFPNYSSELNVNALLLGDSALYLCASSLTLANYGYTFGSGTRLTVV.

The chain carries TRBV5-4 and TRBJ1-1; the D gene is possibly TRBD1 (5 bases). The CDR3 has 15 residues. Trimming left V 4 bases short and J 2 bases short, with 15 bases between. Germline V gene sequence: CDR1 SGHNT, CDR2 YYREEE (reference sequence). The CDR3 DNA is TGTGCCAGCAGCGTGGATGGGGGGTTAAACACTGAAGCTTTCTTT. Encoded protein: CASSVDGGLNTEAFF.

The genes are TRBV15 and TRBJ2-3, with no clear D. Per the germline V gene, CDR1 is LNHNV and CDR2 is YYDKDF (reference sequence). Deletions cut 6 bases from V and 2 bases from J, with 6 bases between. The CDR3 runs to 12 residues. The CDR3 spells CATSGVTDTQYF. The CDR3 DNA sequence: TGTGCCACCAGTGGAGTCACAGATACGCAGTATTTT.

The gene calls are TRBV28 and TRBJ1-2; D perhaps matches TRBD1 (5 bases). V lost 1 base, J lost 6 bases, and 12 bases lay in between. This CDR3 has 14 amino acids. CDR1 is MDHEN and CDR2 is SYDVKM in the germline V gene. DNA for the CDR3: TGTGCCAGCAGTTTATTGGGGAGGGGAGATGGCTACACCTTC. Its protein is CASSLLGRGDGYTF.

The rearrangement uses TRBV9 and TRBJ2-3; 7 bases line up with TRBD1. The V segment lost 4 bases and the J segment 4 bases; nucleotides outside the gene matches: 12. The CDR3 length is 16 residues. Germline lookup yields CDR1 SGDLS and CDR2 YYNGEE. As DNA, the CDR3 is TGTGCCAGCAGCCGCTCCAAAGTGACAGGGCCAGATACGCAGTATTTT. This codes for CASSRSKVTGPDTQYF. Using reference TRBV9 and TRBJ2-3 for the parts outside the CDR3, the full variable domain is DSGVTQTPKHLITATGQRVTLRCSPRSGDLSVYWYQQSLDQGLQFLIQYYNGEERAKGNILERFSAQQFPDLHSELNLSSLELGDSALYFCASSRSKVTGPDTQYFGPGTRLTVL.

The chain recombines TRBV5-6 with TRBJ1-1; 7 bases fit TRBD1. Germline values: CDR1 SGHDT, CDR2 YYEEEE. The CDR3 totals 15 residues. The V gene end was trimmed by 4 bases and the J gene end by 3 bases; junction bases not matched to a gene: 9. The DNA for the CDR3 is TGTGCCAGCAGCCAACCGACAGGGCTTGACACTGAAGCTTTCTTT. Residues: CASSQPTGLDTEAFF.

This chain uses TRBV19 with TRBJ1-5; possible D gene TRBD1, 5 bases. V was pared by 7 bases and J by 5 bases, with 18 bases between. This CDR3 has 15 amino acids. Germline CDR1 LNHDA, CDR2 SQIVND (reference sequence). The chain's CDR3 is CASTTRREDHQPQHF. In DNA form, the CDR3 reads TGTGCCAGTACTACCCGCAGGGAAGATCATCAGCCCCAGCATTTT.

The J gene is TRBJ1-2, the V gene TRBV6-5; D is uncertain. V dropped 6 bases and J dropped 4 bases, with 12 bases sitting between them. CDR1 is MNHEY, CDR2 SVGAGI, per germline. The CDR3 is made up of 13 amino acids. DNA for the CDR3: TGTGCCAGCAGCTGGGAGTCTGGCTATGGCTACACCTTC. Amino acid sequence: CASSWESGYGYTF.

As to this clone: Other nucleotide sequences in the sample specify the same CDR3. This chain connects TRBV18 to TRBJ1-2; TRBD1 might be the D (6 bases). The CDR3 covers 15 residues. V was pared by 2 bases and J by 0 bases, with 10 bases between. CDR1 is KGHSH and CDR2 is LQKENI in the germline V gene. CDR3 region: CASSPGTGTNYGYTF. Written as DNA, the CDR3 is TGTGCCAGCTCACCAGGAACAGGGACTAACTATGGCTACACCTTC.

The chain recombines TRBV5-1 with TRBJ2-7, with 9 positions matching TRBD2. The CDR3 consists of 14 residues. Germline CDR1 is SGHRS and CDR2 is YFSETQ. Trimming took 4 bases from V and 7 from J; bases not matched to a gene: 9. The CDR3 reads CASSPGGGVGEQYF. The CDR3 DNA reads TGCGCCAGCAGCCCAGGCGGGGGGGTGGGGGAGCAGTACTTC.

About this clone itself: The same CDR3 arises from other DNA sequences in this sample as well. The genes are TRBV6-1 and TRBJ2-2; D might be TRBD2 (6 bases). The CDR3 consists of 14 residues. Looked up from germline, CDR1 is MNHNS and CDR2 is SASEGT. V shed 3 bases and J shed 2 bases, with 7 bases lying between them. The CDR3 protein is CASSETSNTGELFF. The CDR3 coding sequence is TGTGCCAGCAGTGAGACTAGTAACACCGGGGAGCTGTTTTTT.

The chain has TRBV7-2 and TRBJ1-3; no clear D. V shed 3 bases and J shed 2 bases, with 5 bases lying between them. CDR1 is SGHTA, CDR2 FQGNSA, per germline. CDR3 length: 13 residues. CDR3 amino acids: CASSFTAGNTIYF. In nucleotides, the CDR3 is TGTGCCAGCAGCTTTACAGCTGGAAACACCATATATTTT.

This chain's CDR3 is CASSSSGGRTDTQYF. The CDR3 bases are TGTGCCAGCAGCTCTAGCGGGGGGAGGACAGATACGCAGTATTTT. The chain links TRBV5-5 to TRBJ2-3; 11 nucleotides align to TRBD2. V dropped 3 bases and J dropped 3; count of bases not matched to a gene: 3. Germline CDR1 SGHKS, CDR2 YYEKEE (reference sequence). The CDR3 runs to 15 residues. The full variable domain, its missing parts supplied by reference TRBV5-5 and TRBJ2-3, is DAGVTQSPTHLIKTRGQQVTLRCSPISGHKSVSWYQQVLGQGPQFIFQYYEKEERGRGNFPDRFSARQFPNYSSELNVNALLLGDSALYLCASSSSGGRTDTQYFGPGTRLTVL.

The rearrangement uses TRBV7-9 and TRBJ2-7; a weak D match, TRBD2 (6 bases). The V gene's germline CDR1 is SEHNR and CDR2 FQNEAQ (reference sequence). V gave up 5 bases and J gave up 3 bases, with 20 bases separating them. The length of the CDR3 is 16 residues. The CDR3 loop reads CASSARVGGTIYEQYF. Written as DNA, the CDR3 is TGTGCCAGCAGCGCCCGAGTGGGGGGAACCATCTACGAGCAGTACTTC.

This clone was detected only a few times. The rearrangement uses TRBV2 and TRBJ1-2, with a weak D call TRBD1 (5 bases). Germline V gives CDR1 SNHLY, CDR2 FYNNEI. V was pared by 5 bases and J by 4 bases, with 8 bases between. The CDR3 sequence is 12 residues long. CDR3 region: CASSLDSYGYTF. The CDR3, as DNA: TGTGCCAGCAGTTTAGACAGCTATGGCTACACCTTC.

The J gene is TRBJ2-1, the V gene TRBV28; maybe TRBD2 (6 bases). This CDR3 region has 16 residues. Germline loops: CDR1 MDHEN, CDR2 SYDVKM. V was trimmed by 2 bases and J by 2 bases, leaving 13 bases between them. Here the CDR3 reads CASSLRPSATYNEQFF. CDR3 nucleotide sequence: TGTGCCAGCAGTTTACGACCTAGCGCCACCTACAATGAGCAGTTCTTC.

The chain uses TRBV7-9 and TRBJ1-1; 11 bases fit TRBD1. The V and J ends lost 4 bases and 1 base, in that order; junction bases with no gene match: 2. The CDR3 consists of 15 residues. Germline CDR1 is SEHNR and CDR2 is FQNEAQ (reference sequence). The CDR3 spells CASSWDRGSNTEAFF. CDR3 DNA: TGTGCCAGCAGCTGGGACAGGGGGTCGAACACTGAAGCTTTCTTT.

V is TRBV4-1 and J is TRBJ2-5; D ambiguous. The CDR3 spans 15 residues. The germline CDR1 and CDR2 sequences are MGHRA and YSYEKL. V shed 3 bases and J shed 3 bases, with 14 bases lying between them. The CDR3 DNA reads TGCGCCAGCAGCCAGGTCCCCAGGAATGAAGAGACCCAGTACTTC. It yields the protein CASSQVPRNEETQYF.